These 11 T cell receptor beta chains originate from one sample sequenced in a study of blood T cell repertoires in COVID-19. This table comes from immunoSEQ multiplex PCR, and its TCRdb copy is limited to in-frame clones, with some not included. The repertoire holds approximately 210,000 clones, with less than 90% as singletons. Sequencing input: peripheral blood. Source of these receptors: a man in his forties with acute or convalescent COVID-19.

The gene calls are TRBV4-3 and TRBJ2-3, with 9 bases aligning to TRBD1. The CDR3 consists of 16 residues. Germline values: CDR1 LGHNA, CDR2 YSLEER. V was clipped by 6 bases and J by 4 bases; unmatched bases: 11. The CDR3 sequence: CASSRHRGRGADTQYF. In DNA, the CDR3 is TGCGCCAGCAGTAGACACAGGGGGCGAGGGGCAGATACGCAGTATTTT.

The V gene is TRBV27, the J gene TRBJ1-2; 10 bases are a match to TRBD1. This CDR3 contains 15 residues. V was clipped by 6 bases and J by 4 bases; unmatched bases: 8. CDR1 and CDR2 (germline): MNHEY, SMNVEV (reference sequence). The CDR3 protein is CASSATGGRGYGYTF. DNA for the CDR3: TGTGCCAGCAGCGCGACAGGGGGCCGGGGCTATGGCTACACCTTC.

The J gene is TRBJ1-3, the V gene TRBV27; TRBD1 matches 11 bases. The V gene end was trimmed by 2 bases and the J gene end by 7 bases; junction bases not matched to a gene: 7. The CDR3 totals 16 residues. Looked up from germline, CDR1 is MNHEY and CDR2 is SMNVEV (reference sequence). This CDR3 is CASSLSLGDRGNTIYF. As DNA, the CDR3 is TGTGCCAGCAGTTTAAGTCTCGGGGACAGGGGGAACACCATATATTTT.

This clone has only one observation. The chain joins TRBV28 to TRBJ1-2; D is perhaps TRBD1 (5 bases). Trimming removed 5 bases from V and 5 bases from J, with 12 bases in between. The CDR3 is 13 residues long. Per germline, CDR1 MDHEN and CDR2 SYDVKM. The CDR3 protein is CASSPADSYGYTF. CDR3 DNA sequence: TGTGCCAGCAGTCCCGCTGACAGTTATGGCTACACCTTC.

The rearrangement links TRBV4-1 to TRBJ1-2, with a tentative D call TRBD1 (6 bases). This CDR3 has 17 residues. Germline V gene sequence: CDR1 MGHRA, CDR2 YSYEKL. V was shortened by 0 bases and J by 0 bases, with 14 bases between the two germline ends. The CDR3 DNA reads as TGCGCCAGCAGCCAAGATTTGGGGGCCCTACCTAACTATGGCTACACCTTC. Its translation is CASSQDLGALPNYGYTF.

The genes are TRBV6-4 and TRBJ1-1, with TRBD1 as a possible D gene (6 bases). Trimming pared 7 bases from V and 3 bases from J, leaving 12 bases between. Germline V gene lookup returns CDR1 MRHNA and CDR2 SNTAGT. The CDR3 has 13 residues. CDR3 sequence (DNA): TGTGCCAGCAAGCAACAGGGTCACACTGAAGCTTTCTTT. This codes for CASKQQGHTEAFF.

The chain is built from TRBV5-5 and TRBJ1-5; D perhaps matches TRBD1 (6 bases). V was trimmed by 4 bases and J by 0 bases, leaving 11 bases between them. The germline V gene has CDR1 SGHKS and CDR2 YYEKEE (reference sequence). The length of the CDR3 is 15 residues. In DNA, the CDR3 is TGTGCCAGCAGCCGAACAGGGAATAGCAATCAGCCCCAGCATTTT. It translates to CASSRTGNSNQPQHF.

The gene calls are TRBV11-3 and TRBJ2-7, with 8 bases lining up with TRBD1. This CDR3 has 15 amino acids. Trimming at V came to 5 bases and at J to 2 bases, leaving 8 bases not matched to a gene. Germline CDR1 SGHNT, CDR2 YENEEA. The CDR3 coding sequence is TGTGCCAGCAGCCCCGGGACAGGTGGTACCTACGAGCAGTACTTC. This gives the protein CASSPGTGGTYEQYF.

This chain joins TRBV7-8 and TRBJ1-1; TRBD1 might be the D (6 bases). V was clipped by 2 bases and J by 5 bases, with 18 bases between them. Germline V gene sequence: CDR1 SGHVS, CDR2 FQNEAQ. This CDR3 has 16 amino acids. Here the CDR3 DNA reads TGTGCCAGCAGCTTATACTCAAGGGGGGGTAGGACTGAAGCTTTCTTT. This codes for CASSLYSRGGRTEAFF.

The V gene is TRBV14, the J gene TRBJ2-1; 9 positions agree with TRBD2. CDR1 SGHDN and CDR2 FVKESK come from the germline V gene. There are 15 residues in the CDR3. V dropped 5 bases and J dropped 7; count of bases not matched to a gene: 9. The CDR3 loop is CASSAIAGEKNEQFF. The CDR3 DNA is TGTGCCAGCAGCGCTATAGCGGGAGAGAAAAATGAGCAGTTCTTC.

V gene TRBV14 combines with J gene TRBJ1-3; D unclear. The V gene's germline CDR1 is SGHDN and CDR2 FVKESK. Trimming removed 1 base at V and 0 bases at J, with 10 bases between. This CDR3 is built from 16 residues. The CDR3 DNA follows: TGTGCCAGCAGCCAAGGACAACTGAGCTCTGGAAACACCATATATTTT. It yields the protein CASSQGQLSSGNTIYF.